One and the same sample provided the 9 T cell receptor beta chains below, sequenced in a study of early T cells in non-severe SARS-CoV-2 infection. Each CDR3 protein is one row after TCRdb ran MiXCR on the 5' RACE reads. The sample carries approximately 75,000 distinct CDR3 sequences, roughly 15% recorded once. Material: whole blood, obtained at baseline. These receptor sequences come from an adult who was a healthcare worker with PCR-confirmed SARS-CoV-2 infection or an uninfected control (not recorded which).

The chain joins TRBV6-5 to TRBJ1-5, with 8 bases fitting TRBD1. The CDR3 covers 15 residues. Germline assignment: CDR1 MNHEY and CDR2 SVGAGI. V trimming: 5 bases; J trimming: 2 bases; junction bases outside the gene matches: 5. The chain's CDR3 is CASSTGGGGNQPQHF. CDR3 nucleotides: TGTGCCAGCAGTACAGGGGGAGGCGGCAATCAGCCCCAGCATTTT.

This clonotype was seen ten or more times. V usage is TRBV20-1 and J usage is TRBJ2-5; TRBD2 is a possible D gene (7 bases). The ends were cut back, 4 bases at V and 4 bases at J, with 10 bases in the middle. Germline V gene data show CDR1 as DFQATT and CDR2 as SNEGSKA (reference sequence). The CDR3 spans 12 residues. The CDR3 protein is CSAKGGVETQYF. The CDR3 DNA is TGCAGTGCTAAAGGGGGGGTAGAGACCCAGTACTTC.

The chain employs TRBV6-5 and TRBJ2-3; D call uncertain. CDR3 length equals 13 residues. Between the trimmed V and J ends, which lost 2 bases and 4 bases, there was a span of 7 bases. CDR1 is MNHEY and CDR2 is SVGAGI in the germline V gene. The CDR3, as DNA: TGTGCCAGCAGTTACGGAGAGGCAGATACGCAGTATTTT. Its protein product is CASSYGEADTQYF.

This chain links TRBV6-6 with TRBJ2-5; TRBD1 matches 7 bases. V lost 0 bases to trimming and J lost 2 bases; unmatched junction nucleotides: 0. This CDR3 region has 14 residues. From germline, CDR1 is MNHNY and CDR2 SVGAGI (reference sequence). As DNA, the CDR3 is TGTGCCAGCAGTTACTCGACAGGGCAAGAGACCCAGTACTTC. Residues: CASSYSTGQETQYF.

This chain connects TRBV20-1 to TRBJ2-1, with 7 bases identical to TRBD2. Germline V lookup: CDR1 DFQATT, CDR2 SNEGSKA (reference sequence). This CDR3 contains 17 residues. The trim removed 4 bases at V and 0 bases at J, leaving 12 bases unmatched. Written as DNA, the CDR3 is TGCAGTGCTACCCCCCAGCTAGCGGAAAGCTCCTACAATGAGCAGTTCTTC. Protein: CSATPQLAESSYNEQFF.

The CDR3 nucleotides read TGTGCCAGCAGCCACGAACAGGGCATGAACACTGAAGCTTTCTTT. As protein: CASSHEQGMNTEAFF. The gene calls are TRBV4-2 and TRBJ1-1; the D gene is possibly TRBD1 (6 bases). Trimming removed 3 bases at V and 0 bases at J, with 11 bases between. Germline V gene sequence: CDR1 LGHNA, CDR2 YNFKEQ. The length of the CDR3 is 15 residues.

This clonotype appeared a few times. The J gene is TRBJ1-1, the V gene TRBV28, with unresolved D. This CDR3 contains 14 residues. V was shortened by 8 bases and J by 1 base, with 14 bases between the two germline ends. Germline V gene sequence: CDR1 MDHEN, CDR2 SYDVKM. CDR3 DNA: TGTGCCAGCGGTTCTACGATAAAGAACACTGAAGCTTTCTTT. This gives the protein CASGSTIKNTEAFF.

This clonotype was recorded a few times. The gene calls are TRBV28 and TRBJ2-7; D not certain. Trimming removed 7 bases from V and 3 bases from J, with 7 bases in between. CDR3 length equals 11 residues. Germline CDR1 and CDR2: MDHEN and SYDVKM. This CDR3 reads CASTGYYEQYF. Written as DNA, the CDR3 is TGTGCCAGCACGGGTTACTACGAGCAGTACTTC.

J is TRBJ2-1 and V is TRBV27, with D perhaps TRBD1 (6 bases). The CDR3 sequence is 22 residues long. CDR1 is MNHEY and CDR2 is SMNVEV in the germline V gene (reference sequence). The germline V and J ends were trimmed by 5 bases and 0 bases, with 32 bases remaining between them. The CDR3 spells CASSPRKPVQGSRYYSYNEQFF. The CDR3 DNA is TGTGCCAGCAGTCCACGCAAACCCGTACAGGGAAGCAGATACTACTCCTACAATGAGCAGTTCTTC.